This T cell receptor (beta chain) was retrieved from a study of cytomegalovirus exposure and HLA in healthy donors. Vbeta (60) and Jbeta (13) primers were used in the PCR. Profiling relied on immunoSEQ multiplex PCR, and the TCRdb table lists in-frame clones only, not all of them. This sample contains under 200,000 clones. This CDR3 contains 17 residues. V was clipped by 0 bases and J by 3 bases; unmatched bases: 6. The germline gives CDR1 SGHRS, CDR2 YFSETQ. Overall study results and limits: The investigators catalogued 150 or so TCR beta chains as cytomegalovirus-associated.

Worth noting for this clone: The antigen is not known.

The TCR sequence derives from a woman between 18 and 29 years old in good health and CMV-seropositive. The chain employs TRBV5-1 and TRBJ2-1, with TRBD1 identical over 10 bases. The material sequenced was PBMCs. CDR3 residues: CASSLDIRTGGYNEQFF. The CDR3, as DNA: TGCGCCAGCAGCTTGGACATAAGGACAGGGGGCTACAATGAGCAGTTCTTC.